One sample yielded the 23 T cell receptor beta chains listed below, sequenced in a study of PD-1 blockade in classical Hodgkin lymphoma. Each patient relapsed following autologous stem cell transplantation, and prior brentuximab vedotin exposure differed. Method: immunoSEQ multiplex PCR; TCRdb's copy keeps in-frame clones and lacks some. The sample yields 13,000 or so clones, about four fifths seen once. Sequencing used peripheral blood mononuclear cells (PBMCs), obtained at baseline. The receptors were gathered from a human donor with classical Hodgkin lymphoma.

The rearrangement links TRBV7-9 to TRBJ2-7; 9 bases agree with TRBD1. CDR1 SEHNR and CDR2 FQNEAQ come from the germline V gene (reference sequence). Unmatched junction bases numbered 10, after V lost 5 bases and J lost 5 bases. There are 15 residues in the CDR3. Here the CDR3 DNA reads TGTGCCAGCAGCAACCGGGACAGGGAGATCGACGAGCAGTACTTC. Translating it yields CASSNRDREIDEQYF.

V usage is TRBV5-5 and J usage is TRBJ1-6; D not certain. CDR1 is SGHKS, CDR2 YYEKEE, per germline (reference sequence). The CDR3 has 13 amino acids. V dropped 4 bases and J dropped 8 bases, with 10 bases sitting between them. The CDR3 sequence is CASSVQNYSPLHF. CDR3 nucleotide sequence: TGTGCCAGCAGCGTCCAAAATTATTCACCCCTCCACTTT.

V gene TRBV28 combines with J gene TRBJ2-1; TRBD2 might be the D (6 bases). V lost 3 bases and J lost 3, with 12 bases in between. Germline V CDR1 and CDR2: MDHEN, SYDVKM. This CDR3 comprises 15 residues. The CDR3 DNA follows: TGTGCCAGCAGTTTTGTGGCGGGGCTCTACAATGAGCAGTTCTTC. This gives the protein CASSFVAGLYNEQFF.

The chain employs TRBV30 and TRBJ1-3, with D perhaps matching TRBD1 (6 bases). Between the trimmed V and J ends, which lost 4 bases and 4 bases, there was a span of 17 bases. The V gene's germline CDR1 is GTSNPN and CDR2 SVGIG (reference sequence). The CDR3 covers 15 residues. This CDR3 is CAWTLQGTFGNTIYF. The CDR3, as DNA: TGTGCCTGGACTCTCCAGGGGACATTCGGAAACACCATATATTTT.

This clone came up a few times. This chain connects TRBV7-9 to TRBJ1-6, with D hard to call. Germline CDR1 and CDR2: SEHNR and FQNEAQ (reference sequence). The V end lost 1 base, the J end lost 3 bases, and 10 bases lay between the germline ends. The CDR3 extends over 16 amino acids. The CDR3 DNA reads TGTGCCAGCAGCTTAGGAGCAGGCTTCTATAATTCACCCCTCCACTTT. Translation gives CASSLGAGFYNSPLHF.

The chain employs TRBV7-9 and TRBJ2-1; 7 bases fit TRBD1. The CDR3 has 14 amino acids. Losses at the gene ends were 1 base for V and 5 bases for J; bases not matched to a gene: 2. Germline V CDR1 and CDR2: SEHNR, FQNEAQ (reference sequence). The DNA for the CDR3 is TGTGCCAGCAGCTTAGTAGGACAGGACAATGAGCAGTTCTTC. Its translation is CASSLVGQDNEQFF.

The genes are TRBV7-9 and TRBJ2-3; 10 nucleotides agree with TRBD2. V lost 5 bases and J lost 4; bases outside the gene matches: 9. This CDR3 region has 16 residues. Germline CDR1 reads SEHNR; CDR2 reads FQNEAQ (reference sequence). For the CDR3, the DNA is TGTGCCAGCAGCCCACAGGCTAGCGGGAGAGCAGATACGCAGTATTTT. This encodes CASSPQASGRADTQYF. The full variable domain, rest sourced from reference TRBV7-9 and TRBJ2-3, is DTGVSQNPRHKITKRGQNVTFRCDPISEHNRLYWYRQTLGQGPEFLTYFQNEAQLEKSRLLSDRFSAERPKGSFSTLEIQRTEQGDSAMYLCASSPQASGRADTQYFGPGTRLTVL.

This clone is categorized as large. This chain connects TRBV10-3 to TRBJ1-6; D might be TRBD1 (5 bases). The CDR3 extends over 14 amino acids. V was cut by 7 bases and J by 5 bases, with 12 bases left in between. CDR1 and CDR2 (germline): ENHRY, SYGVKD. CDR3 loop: CAIKPGANNSPLHF. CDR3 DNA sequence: TGTGCCATCAAGCCTGGGGCCAATAATTCACCCCTCCACTTT.

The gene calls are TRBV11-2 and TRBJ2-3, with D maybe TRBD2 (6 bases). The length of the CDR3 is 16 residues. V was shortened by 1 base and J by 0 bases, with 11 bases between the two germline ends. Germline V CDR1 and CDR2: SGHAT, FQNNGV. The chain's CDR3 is CASSLVAGTSTDTQYF. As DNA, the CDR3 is TGTGCCAGCAGCTTAGTCGCGGGGACTAGCACAGATACGCAGTATTTT. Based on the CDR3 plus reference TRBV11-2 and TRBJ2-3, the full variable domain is EAGVAQSPRYKIIEKRQSVAFWCNPISGHATLYWYQQILGQGPKLLIQFQNNGVVDDSQLPKDRFSAERLKGVDSTLKIQPAKLEDSAVYLCASSLVAGTSTDTQYFGPGTRLTVL.

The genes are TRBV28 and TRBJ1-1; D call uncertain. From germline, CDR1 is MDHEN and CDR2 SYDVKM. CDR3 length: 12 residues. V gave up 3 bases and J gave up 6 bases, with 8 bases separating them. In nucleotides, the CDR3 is TGTGCCAGCAGTTTGAGGCGGTCTGAAGCTTTCTTT. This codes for CASSLRRSEAFF.

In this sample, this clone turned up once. CDR3 coding DNA: TGTGCCAGCAGCTCCCGGGGGGGCGGGGCAGATACGCAGTATTTT. Translating gives CASSSRGGGADTQYF. The rearrangement uses TRBV7-9 and TRBJ2-3, with TRBD2 matching over 8 bases. Germline V lookup: CDR1 SEHNR, CDR2 FQNEAQ (reference sequence). Trimming cost V 4 bases and J 4 bases; bases outside gene matches: 7. The CDR3 covers 15 residues.

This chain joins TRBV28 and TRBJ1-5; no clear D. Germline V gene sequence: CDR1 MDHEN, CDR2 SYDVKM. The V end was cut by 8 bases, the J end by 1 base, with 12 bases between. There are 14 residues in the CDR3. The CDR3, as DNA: TGTGCCAGCCGCCCTAGGTTGAGCAATCAGCCCCAGCATTTT. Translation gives CASRPRLSNQPQHF.

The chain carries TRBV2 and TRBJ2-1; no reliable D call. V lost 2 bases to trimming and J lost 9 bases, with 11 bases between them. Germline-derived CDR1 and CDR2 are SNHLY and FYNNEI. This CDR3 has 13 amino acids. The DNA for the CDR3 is TGTGCCAGCAGTGAACGAGACTCCGGTGAGCAGTTCTTC. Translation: CASSERDSGEQFF.

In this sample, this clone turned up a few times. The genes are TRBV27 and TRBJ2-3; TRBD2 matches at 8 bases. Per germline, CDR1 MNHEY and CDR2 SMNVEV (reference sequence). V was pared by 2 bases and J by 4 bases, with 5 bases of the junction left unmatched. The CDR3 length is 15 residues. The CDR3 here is CASSLKRGRPDTQYF. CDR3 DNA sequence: TGTGCCAGCAGTTTAAAGCGGGGGCGGCCAGATACGCAGTATTTT.

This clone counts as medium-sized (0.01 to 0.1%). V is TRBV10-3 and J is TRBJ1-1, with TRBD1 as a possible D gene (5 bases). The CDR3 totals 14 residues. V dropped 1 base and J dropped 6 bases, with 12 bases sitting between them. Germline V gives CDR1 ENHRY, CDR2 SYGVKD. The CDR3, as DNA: TGTGCCATCAGTGAGTGGGCCCGGGGCGCTGAAGCTTTCTTT. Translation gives CAISEWARGAEAFF.

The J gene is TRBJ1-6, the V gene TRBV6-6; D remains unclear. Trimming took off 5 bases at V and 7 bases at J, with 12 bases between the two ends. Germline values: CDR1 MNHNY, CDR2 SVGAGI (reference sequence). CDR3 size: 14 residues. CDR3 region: CASSQELGNSPLHF. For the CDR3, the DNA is TGTGCCAGCAGTCAGGAATTAGGGAATTCACCCCTCCACTTT.

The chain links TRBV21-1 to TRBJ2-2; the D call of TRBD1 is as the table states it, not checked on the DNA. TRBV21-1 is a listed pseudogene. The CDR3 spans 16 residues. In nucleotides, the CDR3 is TGTGCCAGCAGCAATGTGGCTTCCCTCGCCCAGGGAAAGCTGTTTTTT. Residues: CASSNVASLAQGKLFF.

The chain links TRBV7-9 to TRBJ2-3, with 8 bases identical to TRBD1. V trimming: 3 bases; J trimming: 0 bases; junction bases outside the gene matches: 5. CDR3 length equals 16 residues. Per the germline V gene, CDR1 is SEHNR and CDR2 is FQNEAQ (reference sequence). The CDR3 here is CASSLSGTGSTDTQYF. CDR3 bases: TGTGCCAGCAGCTTGTCCGGGACAGGAAGCACAGATACGCAGTATTTT.

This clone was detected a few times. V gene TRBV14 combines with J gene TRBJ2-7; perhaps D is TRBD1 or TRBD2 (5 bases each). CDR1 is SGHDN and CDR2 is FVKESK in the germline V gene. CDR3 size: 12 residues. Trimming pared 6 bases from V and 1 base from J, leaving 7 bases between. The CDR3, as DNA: TGTGCCAGCAGTTGGGGGTCCTACGAGCAGTACTTC. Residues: CASSWGSYEQYF.

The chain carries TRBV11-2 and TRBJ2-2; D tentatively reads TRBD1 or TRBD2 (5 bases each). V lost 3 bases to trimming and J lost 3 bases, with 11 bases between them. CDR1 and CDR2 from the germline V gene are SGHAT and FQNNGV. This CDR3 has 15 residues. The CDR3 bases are TGTGCCAGCAGCTTGATGAGGGGTGACACCGGGGAGCTGTTTTTT. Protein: CASSLMRGDTGELFF.

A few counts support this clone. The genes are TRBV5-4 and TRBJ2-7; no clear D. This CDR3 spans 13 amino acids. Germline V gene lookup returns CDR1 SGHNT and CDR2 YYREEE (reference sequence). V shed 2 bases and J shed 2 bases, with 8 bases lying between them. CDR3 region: CASSFYSAYEQYV. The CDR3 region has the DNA TGTGCCAGCAGCTTTTACAGTGCCTACGAGCAGTACGTC.

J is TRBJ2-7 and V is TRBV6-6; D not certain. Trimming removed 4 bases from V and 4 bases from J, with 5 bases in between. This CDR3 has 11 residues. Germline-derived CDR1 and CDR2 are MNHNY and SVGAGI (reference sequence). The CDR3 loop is CASSSKYEQYV. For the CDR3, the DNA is TGTGCCAGCAGTTCGAAATACGAGCAGTACGTC.

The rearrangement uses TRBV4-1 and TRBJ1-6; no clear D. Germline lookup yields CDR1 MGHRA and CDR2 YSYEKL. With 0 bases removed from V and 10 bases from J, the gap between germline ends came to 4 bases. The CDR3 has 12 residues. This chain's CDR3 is CASSQEGSPLHF. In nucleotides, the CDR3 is TGCGCCAGCAGCCAAGAAGGATCACCCCTCCACTTT.